Listed below are T cell receptor beta chains from one sample, sequenced in a study of OX40 agonist ivuxolimab in advanced cancers. The repertoire was sequenced with immunoSEQ multiplex PCR; TCRdb's copy has only in-frame clones and lacks some. The profile shows 45,000 to 55,000 clones, about 83% of them singletons. Sample: CD4+ or CD8+ T cells sorted from blood, taken in a trial of the OX40 agonist ivuxolimab. The receptors here all came from an adult with an advanced solid tumor such as melanoma, head and neck, liver or kidney cancer. CDR3s include the opening cysteine and the closing phenylalanine or tryptophan. D genes are given only for firm matches. The size of a clone is reported for some rows only, either as once, few or many, or as a class for expanded clones.

clone_size d_call j_call v_call cdr3_nt cdr3_aa
NA NA TRBJ2-7 TRBV6-1 TGTGCCAGCAGTGAACAGCGCCAGGGCGAGCAGTACTTC CASSEQRQGEQYF
NA NA TRBJ2-1 TRBV19 TGTGCCAGTAGTATAGCCCAAAACAGGGCGGCTGAGCAGTTCTTC CASSIAQNRAAEQFF
few NA TRBJ1-4 TRBV5-1 TGCGCCAGCAGCTTGCCCGGGGCCGGACTGTTTTTT CASSLPGAGLFF
NA TRBD2 TRBJ2-1 TRBV9 TGTGCCAGCAGCGCAGTAGGGACTAGCGTTTTCAATGAGCAGTTCTTC CASSAVGTSVFNEQFF
NA TRBD1 TRBJ2-7 TRBV5-4 TGTGCCAGCAGCCCGGGACAGGGGGTAGAGCAGTACTTC CASSPGQGVEQYF
NA NA TRBJ1-4 TRBV18 TGTGCCAGCTCACAGAGCGCCGACAGGTCGAATGAAAAACTGTTTTTT CASSQSADRSNEKLFF
NA TRBD1 TRBJ1-1 TRBV5-1 TGCGCCAGCAGCTCAGGGACAGGGGGCATCACTGAAGCTTTCTTT CASSSGTGGITEAFF
few TRBD2 TRBJ2-3 TRBV14 TGTGCCAGCAGCCAAGGGGTCGCCGGGACTAGCGGGGGGCCTGGTCAAAGGGATACGCAGTATTTT CASSQGVAGTSGGPGQRDTQYF
NA NA TRBJ1-1 TRBV10-3 TGTGCCATCAGTTTTTATGGAGGTACTGAAGCTTTCTTT CAISFYGGTEAFF
NA TRBD2 TRBJ2-1 TRBV7-2 TGTGCCAGCAGCTCTCCCCGCGGGGTGTGGCGGGGGGGGGTCAATGAGCAGTTCTTC CASSSPRGVWRGGVNEQFF
NA NA TRBJ1-2 TRBV10-3 TGTGCCATCAGTGAGTACGAGAGCGGCTACACCTTC CAISEYESGYTF
NA NA TRBJ2-2 TRBV5-1 TGCGCCAGCAGCTTGGGGTGGGGAGCCGGGGAGCTGTTTTTT CASSLGWGAGELFF
NA TRBD2 TRBJ2-3 TRBV18 TGTGCCAGCTCACCTTCAGCGGGGAGCACAGATACGCAGTATTTT CASSPSAGSTDTQYF
NA NA TRBJ2-2 TRBV21-1 TGTGCCAGCAGCAAAGTAGCGGGGGGGCCCGGGGAGCTGTTTTTT CASSKVAGGPGELFF
once NA TRBJ1-2 TRBV28 TGTGCCAGCAGTGGAGCTAACTATGGCTACACCTTC CASSGANYGYTF
NA TRBD1 TRBJ1-5 TRBV29-1 TGCAGCGTCTGGGACAGGGCAGGACAGCCCCAGCATTTT CSVWDRAGQPQHF
once TRBD2 TRBJ2-7 TRBV18 TGTGCCAGCTCACCTAGCGGGGGGACCTACGAGCAGTACTTC CASSPSGGTYEQYF
NA NA TRBJ1-2 TRBV18 TGTGCCAGCTCACCAGCCCAGCTCAATGGCTACACCTTC CASSPAQLNGYTF